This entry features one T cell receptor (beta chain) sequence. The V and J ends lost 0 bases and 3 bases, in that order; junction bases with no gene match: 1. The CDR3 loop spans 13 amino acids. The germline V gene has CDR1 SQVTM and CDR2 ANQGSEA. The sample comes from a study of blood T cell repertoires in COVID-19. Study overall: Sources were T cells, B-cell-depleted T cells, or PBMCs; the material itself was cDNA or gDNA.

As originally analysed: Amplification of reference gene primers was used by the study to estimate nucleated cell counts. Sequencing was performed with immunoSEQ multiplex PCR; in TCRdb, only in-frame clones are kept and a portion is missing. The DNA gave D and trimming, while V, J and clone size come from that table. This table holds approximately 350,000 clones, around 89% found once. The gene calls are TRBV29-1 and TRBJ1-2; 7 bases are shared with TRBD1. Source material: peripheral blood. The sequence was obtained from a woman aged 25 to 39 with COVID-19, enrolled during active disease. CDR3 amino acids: CSVEEGTDYGYTF. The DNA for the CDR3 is TGCAGCGTTGAAGAGGGGACAGACTATGGCTACACCTTC.